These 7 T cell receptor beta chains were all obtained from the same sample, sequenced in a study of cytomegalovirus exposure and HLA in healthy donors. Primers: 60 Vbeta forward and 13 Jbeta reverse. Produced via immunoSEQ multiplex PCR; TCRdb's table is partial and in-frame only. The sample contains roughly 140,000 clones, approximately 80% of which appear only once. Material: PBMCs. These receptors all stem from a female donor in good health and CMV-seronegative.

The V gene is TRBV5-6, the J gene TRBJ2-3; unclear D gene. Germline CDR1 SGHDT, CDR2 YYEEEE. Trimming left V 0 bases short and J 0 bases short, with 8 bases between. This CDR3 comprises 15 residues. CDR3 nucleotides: TGTGCCAGCAGCTTGGGCAGGCAGAGCACAGATACGCAGTATTTT. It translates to CASSLGRQSTDTQYF. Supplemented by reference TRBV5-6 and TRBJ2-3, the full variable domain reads DAGVTQSPTHLIKTRGQQVTLRCSPKSGHDTVSWYQQALGQGPQFIFQYYEEEERQRGNFPDRFSGHQFPNYSSELNVNALLLGDSALYLCASSLGRQSTDTQYFGPGTRLTVL.

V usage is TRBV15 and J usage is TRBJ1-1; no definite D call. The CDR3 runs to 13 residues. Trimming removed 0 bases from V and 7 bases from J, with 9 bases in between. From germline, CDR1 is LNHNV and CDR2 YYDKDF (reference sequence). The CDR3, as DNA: TGTGCCACCAGCAGAGAGGCGGAAAGTGAAGCTTTCTTT. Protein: CATSREAESEAFF.

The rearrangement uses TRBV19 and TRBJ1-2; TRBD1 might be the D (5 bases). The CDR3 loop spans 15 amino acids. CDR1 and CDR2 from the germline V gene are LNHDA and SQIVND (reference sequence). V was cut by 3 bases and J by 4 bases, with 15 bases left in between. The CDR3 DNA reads TGTGCCAGTAGTATGCAGGGTCCTACGGTCTATGGCTACACCTTC. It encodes CASSMQGPTVYGYTF.

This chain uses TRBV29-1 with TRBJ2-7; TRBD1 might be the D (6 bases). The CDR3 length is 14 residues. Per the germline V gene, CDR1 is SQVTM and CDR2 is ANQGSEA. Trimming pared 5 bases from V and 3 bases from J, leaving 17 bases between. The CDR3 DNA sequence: TGCAGCGTTAAGTTGGAGAACAGGGTCTACGAGCAGTACTTC. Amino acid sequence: CSVKLENRVYEQYF.

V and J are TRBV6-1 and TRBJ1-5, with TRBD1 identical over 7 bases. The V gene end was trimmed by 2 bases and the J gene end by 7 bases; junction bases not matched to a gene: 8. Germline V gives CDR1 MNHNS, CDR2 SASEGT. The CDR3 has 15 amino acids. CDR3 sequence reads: CASSEWRQGGQPQHF. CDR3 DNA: TGTGCCAGCAGTGAATGGAGACAGGGTGGCCAGCCCCAGCATTTT.

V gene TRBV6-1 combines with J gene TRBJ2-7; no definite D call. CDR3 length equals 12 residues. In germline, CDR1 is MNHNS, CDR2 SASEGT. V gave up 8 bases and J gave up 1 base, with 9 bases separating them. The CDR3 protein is CASCQLSYEQYF. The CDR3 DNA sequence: TGTGCCAGCTGCCAGTTATCCTACGAGCAGTACTTC.

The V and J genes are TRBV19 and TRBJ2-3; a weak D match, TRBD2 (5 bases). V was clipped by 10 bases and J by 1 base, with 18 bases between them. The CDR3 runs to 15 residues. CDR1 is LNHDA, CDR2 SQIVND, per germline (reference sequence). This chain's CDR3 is CATKGALRGTDTQYF. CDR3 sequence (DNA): TGTGCCACCAAGGGAGCCCTACGGGGCACAGATACGCAGTATTTT.